Listed below are T cell receptor beta chains from one sample, sequenced in a study of T cell changes during pregnancy in multiple sclerosis. Profiled with immunoSEQ multiplex PCR; TCRdb holds only in-frame clones, not every one. The repertoire consists of approximately 65,000 clones, with roughly 96% occurring once and the leading ten covering 2% to 3%. The material sequenced was CD8+ T cells from peripheral blood mononuclear cells, taken after pregnancy. Receptors were obtained from a female donor with multiple sclerosis, enrolled in a pregnancy study. Both conserved end residues are part of each CDR3. The order of the fields is clone size, V gene, J gene, D gene, CDR3 protein, CDR3 DNA. A D gene is named only where the DNA matches it firmly. The size of a clone is reported for some rows only, either as once, few or many, or as a class for expanded clones.

clone size: -; V gene: TRBV27; J gene: TRBJ2-7; D gene: TRBD2; CDR3 protein: CASSLWVSGTDGPRYEQYF; CDR3 DNA: TGTGCCAGCAGTTTATGGGTTAGCGGGACGGACGGGCCGCGCTACGAGCAGTACTTC
clone size: -; V gene: TRBV6-1; J gene: TRBJ1-2; D gene: -; CDR3 protein: CASRGVYGYTF; CDR3 DNA: TGTGCCAGCAGGGGAGTCTATGGCTACACCTTC
clone size: -; V gene: TRBV29-1; J gene: TRBJ2-2; D gene: TRBD1; CDR3 protein: CSVDLRQGTGELFF; CDR3 DNA: TGCAGCGTTGATTTGCGACAGGGGACCGGGGAGCTGTTTTTT
clone size: -; V gene: TRBV9; J gene: TRBJ2-7; D gene: TRBD2; CDR3 protein: CASSSSSGGVYEQYF; CDR3 DNA: TGTGCCAGCAGCTCGTCCTCGGGGGGGGTCTACGAGCAGTACTTC
clone size: -; V gene: TRBV11-2; J gene: TRBJ2-7; D gene: TRBD2; CDR3 protein: CASSPGLAGYYEQYF; CDR3 DNA: TGTGCCAGCAGCCCCGGGCTAGCGGGGTATTACGAGCAGTACTTC
clone size: -; V gene: TRBV6-5; J gene: TRBJ2-7; D gene: -; CDR3 protein: CASSAYRIPSYEQYF; CDR3 DNA: TGTGCCAGCAGTGCATACAGGATTCCCTCCTACGAGCAGTACTTC
clone size: -; V gene: TRBV7-6; J gene: TRBJ1-1; D gene: -; CDR3 protein: CASSPQRGTEAFF; CDR3 DNA: TGTGCCAGCAGCCCTCAAAGGGGCACTGAAGCTTTCTTT
clone size: -; V gene: TRBV7-9; J gene: TRBJ2-3; D gene: -; CDR3 protein: CASSLGASTDTQYF; CDR3 DNA: TGTGCCAGCAGCTTGGGGGCTAGCACAGATACGCAGTATTTT
clone size: -; V gene: TRBV19; J gene: TRBJ2-4; D gene: TRBD1; CDR3 protein: CASSLRTGGGKNIQYF; CDR3 DNA: TGTGCCAGTAGTTTACGGACAGGGGGCGGGAAAAACATTCAGTACTTC
clone size: -; V gene: TRBV9; J gene: TRBJ2-7; D gene: TRBD1; CDR3 protein: CASSPSGGTYEQYF; CDR3 DNA: TGTGCCAGCAGCCCATCAGGGGGAACGTACGAGCAGTACTTC
clone size: -; V gene: TRBV13; J gene: TRBJ2-2; D gene: -; CDR3 protein: CASTLGGGTGELFF; CDR3 DNA: TGTGCCAGCACCCTAGGGGGGGGCACCGGGGAGCTGTTTTTT
clone size: -; V gene: TRBV4-1; J gene: TRBJ2-3; D gene: -; CDR3 protein: CASSQNKDTQYF; CDR3 DNA: TGCGCCAGCAGCCAGAACAAGGATACGCAGTATTTT
clone size: -; V gene: TRBV29-1; J gene: TRBJ1-3; D gene: TRBD1; CDR3 protein: CSVEDPAGGPGGGNTIYF; CDR3 DNA: TGCAGCGTTGAAGATCCGGCAGGGGGCCCCGGAGGTGGAAACACCATATATTTT
clone size: -; V gene: TRBV28; J gene: TRBJ2-3; D gene: TRBD2; CDR3 protein: CASSPLLAGGDTQYF; CDR3 DNA: TGTGCCAGCAGTCCCCTTTTAGCGGGAGGAGATACGCAGTATTTT
clone size: -; V gene: TRBV28; J gene: TRBJ2-1; D gene: -; CDR3 protein: CASSGTGTLNNEQFF; CDR3 DNA: TGTGCCAGCAGCGGAACCGGGACACTGAACAATGAGCAGTTCTTC
clone size: once; V gene: TRBV28; J gene: TRBJ2-1; D gene: TRBD2; CDR3 protein: CASSPSREAYNEQFF; CDR3 DNA: TGTGCCAGCAGTCCCTCGCGGGAGGCCTACAATGAGCAGTTCTTC
clone size: -; V gene: TRBV27; J gene: TRBJ1-2; D gene: TRBD1; CDR3 protein: CASGRDRERGYTF; CDR3 DNA: TGTGCCAGCGGCCGGGACAGGGAACGTGGCTACACCTTC
clone size: -; V gene: TRBV6-5; J gene: TRBJ1-6; D gene: -; CDR3 protein: CASSYGGGSPLHF; CDR3 DNA: TGTGCCAGCAGTTACGGGGGCGGGTCACCCCTCCACTTT
clone size: -; V gene: TRBV6-4; J gene: TRBJ2-1; D gene: -; CDR3 protein: CASSENPGGNEQFF; CDR3 DNA: TGTGCCAGCAGCGAAAACCCCGGGGGAAATGAGCAGTTCTTC
clone size: -; V gene: TRBV19; J gene: TRBJ2-7; D gene: -; CDR3 protein: CASSPGKGPYEQYF; CDR3 DNA: TGTGCCAGTAGCCCAGGGAAGGGGCCCTACGAGCAGTACTTC
clone size: -; V gene: TRBV28; J gene: TRBJ2-3; D gene: TRBD2; CDR3 protein: CASSRAPGGSITDTQYF; CDR3 DNA: TGTGCCAGCAGTCGGGCCCCCGGCGGGAGTATCACAGATACGCAGTATTTT
clone size: -; V gene: TRBV27; J gene: TRBJ2-1; D gene: -; CDR3 protein: CASSYSATYNEQFF; CDR3 DNA: TGTGCCAGCAGTTATAGCGCTACCTACAATGAGCAGTTCTTC
clone size: -; V gene: TRBV9; J gene: TRBJ2-1; D gene: TRBD2; CDR3 protein: CASSTSGRAGNEQFF; CDR3 DNA: TGTGCCAGCAGCACTAGCGGGAGGGCCGGGAATGAGCAGTTCTTC
clone size: -; V gene: TRBV14; J gene: TRBJ2-2; D gene: -; CDR3 protein: CASSQEILHTGELFF; CDR3 DNA: TGTGCCAGCAGCCAAGAAATACTTCACACCGGGGAGCTGTTTTTT
clone size: -; V gene: TRBV9; J gene: TRBJ2-7; D gene: TRBD2; CDR3 protein: CASSVTSGTNLDRPEQYF; CDR3 DNA: TGTGCCAGCAGCGTTACTAGCGGGACTAATCTCGATCGCCCCGAGCAGTACTTC
clone size: -; V gene: TRBV28; J gene: TRBJ2-7; D gene: TRBD2; CDR3 protein: CASSFNRLASGRTYEQYF; CDR3 DNA: TGTGCCAGCAGCTTTAATAGGTTGGCTAGCGGAAGAACCTACGAGCAGTACTTC
clone size: -; V gene: TRBV5-4; J gene: TRBJ2-2; D gene: TRBD1; CDR3 protein: CASSFSQGATGELFF; CDR3 DNA: TGTGCCAGCAGCTTTAGTCAGGGGGCCACCGGGGAGCTGTTTTTT
clone size: -; V gene: TRBV13; J gene: TRBJ1-1; D gene: TRBD1; CDR3 protein: CASSSDREEAFF; CDR3 DNA: TGTGCCAGCAGCTCAGACAGGGAGGAAGCTTTCTTT
clone size: -; V gene: TRBV2; J gene: TRBJ2-1; D gene: TRBD2; CDR3 protein: CASSDVPAGAHNEQFF; CDR3 DNA: TGTGCCAGCAGTGATGTTCCAGCGGGGGCCCACAATGAGCAGTTCTTC
clone size: few; V gene: TRBV27; J gene: TRBJ2-6; D gene: -; CDR3 protein: CATKGGAGANVLTF; CDR3 DNA: TGTGCCACCAAAGGCGGGGCTGGGGCCAACGTCCTGACTTTC
clone size: -; V gene: TRBV7-9; J gene: TRBJ2-1; D gene: -; CDR3 protein: CASSPSLREQFF; CDR3 DNA: TGTGCCAGCAGCCCCTCCCTGCGGGAGCAGTTCTTC
clone size: -; V gene: TRBV11-1; J gene: TRBJ2-5; D gene: TRBD2; CDR3 protein: CASSDGLAEGQYF; CDR3 DNA: TGTGCCAGCAGCGACGGACTAGCGGAAGGGCAGTACTTC
clone size: -; V gene: TRBV30; J gene: TRBJ2-3; D gene: TRBD1; CDR3 protein: CAWSVGQGALSRDTQYF; CDR3 DNA: TGTGCCTGGAGTGTAGGGCAGGGGGCTTTGTCCCGAGATACGCAGTATTTT
clone size: -; V gene: TRBV30; J gene: TRBJ2-1; D gene: TRBD2; CDR3 protein: CAWMGLAGVEQFF; CDR3 DNA: TGTGCCTGGATGGGACTAGCGGGAGTTGAGCAGTTCTTC
clone size: -; V gene: TRBV7-2; J gene: TRBJ2-7; D gene: -; CDR3 protein: CASSPSPSYEQYF; CDR3 DNA: TGTGCCAGCAGCCCCTCCCCCTCCTACGAGCAGTACTTC
clone size: -; V gene: TRBV7-6; J gene: TRBJ1-4; D gene: -; CDR3 protein: CASSLSGFRDEKLFF; CDR3 DNA: TGTGCCAGCAGCTTATCCGGGTTCCGTGATGAAAAACTGTTTTTT
clone size: -; V gene: TRBV11-2; J gene: TRBJ2-1; D gene: TRBD2; CDR3 protein: CASGRAIGNEQFF; CDR3 DNA: TGTGCCAGCGGGAGGGCCATCGGGAATGAGCAGTTCTTC
clone size: -; V gene: TRBV7-9; J gene: TRBJ2-5; D gene: TRBD1; CDR3 protein: CASGGRDREETQYF; CDR3 DNA: TGTGCCAGCGGGGGCCGGGACAGGGAAGAGACCCAGTACTTC
clone size: -; V gene: TRBV4-2; J gene: TRBJ2-3; D gene: TRBD1; CDR3 protein: CASSQDYRGPFTDTQYF; CDR3 DNA: TGTGCCAGCAGCCAAGATTACAGGGGGCCGTTCACAGATACGCAGTATTTT